This T cell receptor beta chain was captured in a study of cytomegalovirus exposure and HLA in healthy donors. Healthy bone marrow donors supplied every sample. V gave up 3 bases and J gave up 5 bases; unmatched junction bases: 2. Germline lookup yields CDR1 LNHNV and CDR2 YYDKDF (reference sequence). The CDR3 runs 14 residues. A multiplex PCR was run with 60 Vbeta primers and 13 Jbeta primers. TCRdb's copy holds only in-frame clones and misses some; the assay was immunoSEQ multiplex PCR. Of over 150,000 clones listed, about 77% are singletons. The source of this sequence is a young man in good health and CMV-seropositive. The V gene is TRBV15, the J gene TRBJ1-2, with TRBD1 matching 11 bases. The material sequenced was PBMCs. In nucleotides, the CDR3 is TGTGCCACCAGCAGTGGACAGGGGGCTTATGGCTACACCTTC. This encodes CATSSGQGAYGYTF. Full variable domain (missing parts from reference TRBV15 and TRBJ1-2): DAMVIQNPRYQVTQFGKPVTLSCSQTLNHNVMYWYQQKSSQAPKLLFHYYDKDFNNEADTPDNFQSRRPNTSFCFLDIRSPGLGDTAMYLCATSSGQGAYGYTFGSGTRLTVV.